This T cell receptor beta chain was identified during a study of shared clonotypes between healthy human individuals. The study's findings and limits: Some clonotypes were shared by all four sorted-subset donors, while others were not shared. The non-shared ones had lower generation probabilities than the shared ones.

Assay: immunoSEQ multiplex PCR; the TCRdb copy retains only in-frame clones and omits some. Of more than 2,000,000 clones detected, approximately 93% appear once; the ten largest clones hold under 0.45%. Trimming removed 5 bases from V and 6 bases from J, with 10 bases in between. Germline CDR1 and CDR2: LNHDA and SQIVND (reference sequence). The CDR3 totals 12 residues. Comments on this clone: The antigen remains undetermined.

The sample consisted of naive CD4+ T cells from PBMCs. Subset of the sample: CD45RA+ positively selected. The J gene is TRBJ1-2, the V gene TRBV19; a possible D gene is TRBD1 (5 bases). The receptor comes from a man aged 18 to 29 in good health. Some clones in this sample may be carry-over from other donors' samples. The CDR3 nucleotides read TGTGCCAGTAGTTTGCGGGGGGATGGCTACACCTTC. Translating gives CASSLRGDGYTF.